The 21 T cell receptor beta chains below come from one sample, sequenced in a study of T cells in Graves' hyperthyroidism and ophthalmopathy. It was RNA transcripts that yielded the amplified TCR beta CDR3 regions. Carried out on the TCR CDR3, a first-round RT-PCR used the HTBI primer set. TCRdb processed the multiplex PCR reads anew with MiXCR; each CDR3 protein has one entry. This sample has 150,000 to 200,000 distinct CDR3 sequences, with about 9% found just once. Material: blood. These receptors came from a woman aged 18-29 years with Graves' hyperthyroidism that later progressed to Graves' ophthalmopathy.

This clonotype was observed at least ten times. The rearrangement links TRBV12-3 or TRBV12-4 to TRBJ1-1; maybe TRBD1 (5 bases). The CDR3 contains 14 residues. Trimming shortened V by 5 bases and J by 1 base, and 11 bases separated the two germline ends. The CDR3 coding sequence is TGTGCCAGCAGTCCCGACCAGGGGAACACTGAAGCTTTCTTT. The encoded protein is CASSPDQGNTEAFF.

This clonotype was found many times. The CDR3 loop is CASSEVPGQGNSPLHF. The CDR3 nucleotides read TGTGCCAGCAGCGAAGTTCCGGGACAGGGCAATTCACCCCTCCACTTT. The V gene is TRBV9, the J gene TRBJ1-6, with 9 positions matching TRBD1. From germline, CDR1 is SGDLS and CDR2 YYNGEE. CDR3 length equals 16 residues. V lost 3 bases and J lost 7; bases outside the gene matches: 8.

This clonotype showed up many times. The CDR3 is CASTLTSGSASDTQYF. As DNA, the CDR3 is TGTGCCAGCACATTAACTAGCGGGAGTGCGTCAGATACGCAGTATTTT. The chain is built from TRBV7-8 and TRBJ2-3; 11 bases map to TRBD2. Germline V gives CDR1 SGHVS, CDR2 FQNEAQ. With 7 bases clipped from V and 4 bases from J, the junction kept 10 bases outside the gene matches. CDR3 length equals 16 residues.

The sample holds many counts of this clonotype. The V call is TRBV19, the J call TRBJ1-1; D is possibly TRBD1 (5 bases). The CDR3 consists of 13 residues. Trimming shortened V by 9 bases and J by 1 base, and 12 bases separated the two germline ends. CDR1 LNHDA and CDR2 SQIVND come from the germline V gene (reference sequence). CDR3: CASGGTANTEAFF. The CDR3 DNA follows: TGTGCCAGCGGAGGGACGGCGAACACTGAAGCTTTCTTT.

The sample holds a few counts of this clonotype. The chain links TRBV7-6 to TRBJ2-3, with TRBD2 identical over 7 bases. Germline trimming cut 2 bases from V and 1 base from J; bases unmatched to any gene: 6. Germline V gives CDR1 SGHVS, CDR2 FNYEAQ. The CDR3 runs to 16 residues. The chain's CDR3 is CASSLNLGRGTDTQYF. CDR3 in DNA: TGTGCCAGCAGCTTAAATCTAGGGAGGGGCACAGATACGCAGTATTTT.

This clonotype was observed at least ten times. This chain joins TRBV27 and TRBJ2-3, with D unresolved. Germline assignment: CDR1 MNHEY and CDR2 SMNVEV (reference sequence). The ends were cut back, 6 bases at V and 4 bases at J, with 11 bases in the middle. The CDR3 totals 13 residues. The CDR3 region is CASRIDLADTQYF. In DNA, the CDR3 is TGTGCCAGCAGGATAGATTTAGCAGATACGCAGTATTTT.

This clonotype was counted many times. The rearrangement joins TRBV20-1 to TRBJ2-7; tentative D call: TRBD2 (5 bases). The CDR3 totals 13 residues. Looked up from germline, CDR1 is DFQATT and CDR2 is SNEGSKA (reference sequence). V was shortened by 2 bases and J by 3 bases, with 11 bases between the two germline ends. CDR3 in DNA: TGCAGTGCTAGATCCGGGGAATTCTACGAGCAGTACTTC. Residues: CSARSGEFYEQYF.

The sample holds many counts of this clonotype. V gene TRBV20-1 combines with J gene TRBJ1-5, with a possible D match to TRBD1 (6 bases). The CDR3 totals 14 residues. Trimming took 6 bases from V and 7 from J, leaving 19 bases between them. Germline CDR1 reads DFQATT; CDR2 reads SNEGSKA (reference sequence). The CDR3 DNA reads as TGCAGTGCCCCCTTGGGGGGGCTAGAACAGCCCCAGCATTTT. Protein sequence: CSAPLGGLEQPQHF.

This clonotype has a count of ten or more. The chain links TRBV20-1 to TRBJ1-4; the D is unclear. V lost 5 bases, J lost 8 bases, and 9 bases lay in between. The CDR3 has 11 residues. Germline CDR1 and CDR2: DFQATT and SNEGSKA (reference sequence). CDR3 nucleotide sequence: TGCAGTGCTTCCGTTTTGGAAAAACTGTTTTTT. It encodes CSASVLEKLFF.

This clonotype was counted between two and nine times. This rearrangement joins TRBV3-1 to TRBJ2-3, with TRBD2 identical over 9 bases. Germline V lookup: CDR1 LGHDT, CDR2 YNNKEL (reference sequence). The V segment lost 8 bases and the J segment 4 bases; nucleotides outside the gene matches: 7. This CDR3 region has 14 residues. The CDR3 here is CASQQLAGPDTQYF. Written as DNA, the CDR3 is TGTGCCAGCCAACAACTAGCGGGCCCAGATACGCAGTATTTT.

This clonotype has a count of ten or more. V is TRBV5-1 and J is TRBJ2-1, with 7 bases fitting TRBD1. V lost 3 bases to trimming and J lost 7 bases; unmatched junction nucleotides: 10. The germline V gene encodes CDR1 SGHRS and CDR2 YFSETQ. The CDR3 has 15 residues. The CDR3 loop is CASSSTGSGSNEQFF. The DNA of the CDR3 is TGCGCCAGCAGCTCGACAGGGTCCGGGTCGAATGAGCAGTTCTTC.

This clonotype was counted ten times or more. This chain connects TRBV7-3 to TRBJ2-2; a weak D match, TRBD2 (5 bases). The germline V and J ends were trimmed by 3 bases and 5 bases, with 7 bases remaining between them. This CDR3 contains 13 residues. Germline CDR1 is SGHTA and CDR2 is FQGTGA. CDR3 sequence (DNA): TGTGCCAGCAGCTTGGGCGGGACCGGGGAGCTGTTTTTT. This codes for CASSLGGTGELFF.

At least ten counts were recorded for this clonotype. This chain connects TRBV30 to TRBJ1-5, with 9 bases identical to TRBD1. The CDR3 extends over 14 amino acids. Unmatched junction bases numbered 10, after V lost 7 bases and J lost 6 bases. In germline, CDR1 is GTSNPN, CDR2 SVGIG (reference sequence). CDR3 in amino acids: CAYSGQGIVQPQHF. CDR3 DNA sequence: TGTGCCTACTCAGGACAGGGGATTGTTCAGCCCCAGCATTTT.

This clonotype was seen ten or more times. This chain joins TRBV10-2 and TRBJ1-1; 8 bases align to TRBD1. Losses at the gene ends were 5 bases for V and 7 bases for J; bases not matched to a gene: 3. Germline loops: CDR1 WSHSY, CDR2 SAAADI. This CDR3 has 12 amino acids. The CDR3 here is CASSTDRVEAFF. The CDR3 DNA is TGCGCCAGCAGTACGGACAGGGTTGAAGCTTTCTTT.

This clonotype occurred many times. V gene TRBV20-1 combines with J gene TRBJ2-5, with TRBD1 matching 7 bases. The germline CDR1 and CDR2 sequences are DFQATT and SNEGSKA (reference sequence). The V segment lost 3 bases and the J segment 2 bases; nucleotides outside the gene matches: 12. The CDR3 has 16 amino acids. CDR3 sequence reads: CSARDLGQPIQETQYF. Here the CDR3 DNA reads TGCAGTGCTAGGGACCTGGGACAGCCGATACAAGAGACCCAGTACTTC.

Ten or more counts support this clonotype. The chain recombines TRBV20-1 with TRBJ1-5, with D unresolved. Trimming cost V 1 base and J 0 bases, with 16 bases left between them. The length of the CDR3 is 17 residues. Germline CDR1 reads DFQATT; CDR2 reads SNEGSKA (reference sequence). CDR3: CSARAKVGQNSNQPQHF. Written as DNA, the CDR3 is TGCAGTGCTAGAGCCAAGGTAGGCCAGAATAGCAATCAGCCCCAGCATTTT.

There are many counts of this clonotype. This sequence joins TRBV14 and TRBJ1-4; the D gene is possibly TRBD1 (6 bases). The CDR3 covers 16 residues. Looked up from germline, CDR1 is SGHDN and CDR2 is FVKESK. V dropped 5 bases and J dropped 2 bases, with 15 bases sitting between them. The CDR3 here is CASSSTRQVTNEKLFF. CDR3 coding DNA: TGTGCCAGCAGCTCAACGAGACAGGTGACTAATGAAAAACTGTTTTTT.

The sample holds many counts of this clonotype. This chain connects TRBV12-3 or TRBV12-4 to TRBJ1-1; D is possibly TRBD1 (5 bases). The CDR3 has 13 amino acids. Trimming removed 3 bases at V and 8 bases at J, with 13 bases between. CDR3 in DNA: TGTGCCAGCAGTTTGGGTCGGTGGACAGAAGCTTTCTTT. Encoded protein: CASSLGRWTEAFF.

This clonotype occurred a few times. The chain joins TRBV9 to TRBJ2-2, with D perhaps TRBD1 (6 bases). CDR1 is SGDLS and CDR2 is YYNGEE in the germline V gene. V lost 2 bases and J lost 6, with 11 bases in between. The CDR3 runs 14 residues. The CDR3 nucleotides read TGTGCCAGCAGCGTCTCACAGGGTTCCGGGGAGCTGTTTTTT. Encoded protein: CASSVSQGSGELFF. Full variable domain (rest looked up from reference TRBV9 and TRBJ2-2): DSGVTQTPKHLITATGQRVTLRCSPRSGDLSVYWYQQSLDQGLQFLIQYYNGEERAKGNILERFSAQQFPDLHSELNLSSLELGDSALYFCASSVSQGSGELFFGEGSRLTVL.

Many counts were recorded for this clonotype. This chain joins TRBV13 and TRBJ2-7; weak D call: TRBD2 (6 bases). V was cut by 5 bases and J by 3 bases, with 14 bases left in between. Germline V gene lookup returns CDR1 PRHDT and CDR2 FYEKMQ (reference sequence). CDR3 size: 14 residues. The CDR3 DNA is TGTGCCAGCAGCAGAGGGACTCGCCACTACGAGCAGTACTTC. Translating it yields CASSRGTRHYEQYF.

In this sample, this clonotype turned up many times. The rearrangement joins TRBV2 to TRBJ2-5; D is possibly TRBD2 (6 bases). V was pared by 5 bases and J by 3 bases, with 19 bases between. Germline CDR1 reads SNHLY; CDR2 reads FYNNEI. The CDR3 is made up of 16 amino acids. The CDR3 DNA reads TGTGCCAGCAGTTACCCAAAGGCCGCGGGGAAAGAGACCCAGTACTTC. Translating gives CASSYPKAAGKETQYF.